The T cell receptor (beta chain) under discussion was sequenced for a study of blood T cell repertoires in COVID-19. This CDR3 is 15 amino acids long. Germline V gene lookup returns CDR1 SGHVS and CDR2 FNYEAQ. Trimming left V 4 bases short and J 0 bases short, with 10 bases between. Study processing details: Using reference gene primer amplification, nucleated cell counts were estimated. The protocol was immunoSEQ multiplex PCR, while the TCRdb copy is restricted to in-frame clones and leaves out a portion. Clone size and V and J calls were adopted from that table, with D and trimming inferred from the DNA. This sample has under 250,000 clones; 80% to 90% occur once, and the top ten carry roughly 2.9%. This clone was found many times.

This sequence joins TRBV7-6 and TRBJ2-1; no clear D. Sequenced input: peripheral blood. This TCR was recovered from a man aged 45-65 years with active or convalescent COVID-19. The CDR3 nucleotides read TGTGCCAGCAGCTCTGCCTGGAGCTCCTACAATGAGCAGTTCTTC. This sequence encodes CASSSAWSSYNEQFF.